This T cell receptor beta chain is from a study of blood T cells in healthy people across ages. V dropped 0 bases and J dropped 1 base, with 6 bases sitting between them. This CDR3 has 14 residues. This clonotype was detected many times. Its antigen is undetermined. Sample-barcoded 5' priming and a J-beta primer mix drove a second PCR of 7 to 11 cycles. Every sample gave at least 2.5 million paired-end reads containing CDR3. TCRdb re-analysed the 5' RACE reads in MiXCR, keeping a single row per CDR3 protein. The sample has fewer than 950,000 distinct CDR3 sequences; around 36% are singletons. Study outcomes and limitations: Researchers deemed the diversity estimates from one million T cells underestimates.

The sequencing sample was made of blood. The TCR comes from a man aged 18-30 years in good health. The chain links TRBV12-3 or TRBV12-4 to TRBJ2-5, with D uncertain. CDR3 sequence reads: CASSLAGSQETQYF. The CDR3 DNA reads TGTGCCAGCAGTTTAGCAGGGTCCCAAGAGACCCAGTACTTC.